This TCR beta chain is drawn from a study of T cells in localized non-small cell lung cancer. Study-level points and caveats: Investigators sequenced only a single tumor region, leaving heterogeneity possible.

Turning to this clone: What it binds is not known.

The assay was immunoSEQ multiplex PCR, and TCRdb's table has in-frame clones only and misses some. Of tens of thousands of clones listed, approximately 90% were seen once; the top ten hold under 25%. V lost 3 bases and J lost 3, with 11 bases in between. There are 14 residues in the CDR3. Germline V gene lookup returns CDR1 KGHSH and CDR2 LQKENI. This sample comprised peripheral blood, obtained before any cancer treatment. The chain has TRBV18 and TRBJ2-5, with no clear D. This sequence was found in a woman aged 40-69 years with stage I squamous cell lung carcinoma. The CDR3 DNA sequence: TGTGCCAGCTCACCTTCAATAAGGAAAGAGACCCAGTACTTC. Protein product: CASSPSIRKETQYF.